This TCR beta chain was sequenced during a study of blood T cell repertoires in COVID-19. On the study more broadly: The United States, Italy and Spain provided the acute and convalescent COVID-19 samples.

The germline gives CDR1 LNHDA, CDR2 SQIVND (reference sequence). The J segment lost 2 bases and the V segment lost 5 bases, leaving 6 bases of the junction unmatched. CDR3 size: 15 residues. The repertoire was sequenced with immunoSEQ multiplex PCR; TCRdb's copy has only in-frame clones and lacks some. The repertoire holds 75,000 to 90,000 clones, with around 87% as singletons. The source material was peripheral blood. The chain is built from TRBV19 and TRBJ1-5; 7 bases fit TRBD1. The clonotype comes from an elderly man with active or convalescent COVID-19. The CDR3 spells CASSQGGAGNQPQHF. CDR3 DNA sequence: TGTGCCAGTAGTCAAGGGGGCGCAGGCAATCAGCCCCAGCATTTT.